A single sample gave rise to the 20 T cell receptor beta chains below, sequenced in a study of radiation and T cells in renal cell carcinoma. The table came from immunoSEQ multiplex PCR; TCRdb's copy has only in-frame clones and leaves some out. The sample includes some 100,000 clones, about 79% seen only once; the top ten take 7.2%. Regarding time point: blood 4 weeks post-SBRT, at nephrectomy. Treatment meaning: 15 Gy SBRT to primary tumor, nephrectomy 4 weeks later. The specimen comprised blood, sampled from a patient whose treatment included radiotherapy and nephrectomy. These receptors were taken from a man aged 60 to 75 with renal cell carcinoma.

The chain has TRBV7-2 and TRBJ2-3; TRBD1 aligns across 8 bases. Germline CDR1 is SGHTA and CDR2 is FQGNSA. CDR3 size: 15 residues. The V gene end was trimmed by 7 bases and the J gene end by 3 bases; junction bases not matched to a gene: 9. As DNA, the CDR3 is TGTGCCAGCACCTCGGACAGGGTGGGTACAGATACGCAGTATTTT. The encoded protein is CASTSDRVGTDTQYF. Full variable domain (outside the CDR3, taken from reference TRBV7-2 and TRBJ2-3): GAGVSQSPSNKVTEKGKDVELRCDPISGHTALYWYRQSLGQGLEFLIYFQGNSAPDKSGLPSDRFSAERTGGSVSTLTIQRTQQEDSAVYLCASTSDRVGTDTQYFGPGTRLTVL.

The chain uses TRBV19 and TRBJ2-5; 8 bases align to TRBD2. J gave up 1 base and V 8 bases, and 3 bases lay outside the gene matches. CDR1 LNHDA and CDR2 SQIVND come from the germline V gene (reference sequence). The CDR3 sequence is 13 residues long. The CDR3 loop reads CASGGGLQETQYF. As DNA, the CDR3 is TGTGCCAGTGGCGGGGGGCTCCAAGAGACCCAGTACTTC.

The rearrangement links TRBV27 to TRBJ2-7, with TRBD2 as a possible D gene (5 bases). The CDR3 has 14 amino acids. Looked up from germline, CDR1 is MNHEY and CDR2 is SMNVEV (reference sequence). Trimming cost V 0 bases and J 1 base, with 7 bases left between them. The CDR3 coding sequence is TGTGCCAGCAGTTTATCGAGGGTGTCCTACGAGCAGTACTTC. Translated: CASSLSRVSYEQYF.

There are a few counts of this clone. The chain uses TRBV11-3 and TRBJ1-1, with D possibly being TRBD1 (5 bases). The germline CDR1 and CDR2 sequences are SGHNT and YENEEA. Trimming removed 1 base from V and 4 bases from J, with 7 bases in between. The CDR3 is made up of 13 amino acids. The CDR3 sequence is CASSLGQGTEAFF. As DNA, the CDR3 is TGTGCCAGCAGCTTAGGGCAGGGCACTGAAGCTTTCTTT.

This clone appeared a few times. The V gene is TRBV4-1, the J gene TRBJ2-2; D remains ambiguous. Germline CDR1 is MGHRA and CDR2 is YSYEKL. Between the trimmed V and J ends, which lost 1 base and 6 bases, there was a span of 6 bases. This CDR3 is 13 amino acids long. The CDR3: CASSQVPPGELFF. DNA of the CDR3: TGCGCCAGCAGCCAAGTGCCGCCCGGGGAGCTGTTTTTT.

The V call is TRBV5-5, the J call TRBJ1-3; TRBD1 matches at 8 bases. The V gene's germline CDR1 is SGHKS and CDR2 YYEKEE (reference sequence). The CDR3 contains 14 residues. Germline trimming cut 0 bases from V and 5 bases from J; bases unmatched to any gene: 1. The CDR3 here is CASSLGDRRNTIYF. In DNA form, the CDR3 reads TGTGCCAGCAGCTTGGGGGACAGGCGAAACACCATATATTTT.

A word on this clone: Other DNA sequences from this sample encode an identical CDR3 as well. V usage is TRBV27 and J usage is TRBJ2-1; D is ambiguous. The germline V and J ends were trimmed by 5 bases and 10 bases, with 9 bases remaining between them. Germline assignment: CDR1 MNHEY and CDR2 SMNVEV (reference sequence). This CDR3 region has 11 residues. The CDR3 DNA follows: TGTGCCAGCAGTCTTGGGGTAGAGCAGTTCTTC. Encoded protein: CASSLGVEQFF.

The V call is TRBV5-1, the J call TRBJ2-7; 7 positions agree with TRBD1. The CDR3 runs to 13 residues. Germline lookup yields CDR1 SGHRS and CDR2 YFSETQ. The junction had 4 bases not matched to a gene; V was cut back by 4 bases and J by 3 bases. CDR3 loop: CASSGGQNYEQYF. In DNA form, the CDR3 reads TGCGCCAGCAGCGGGGGACAGAACTACGAGCAGTACTTC.

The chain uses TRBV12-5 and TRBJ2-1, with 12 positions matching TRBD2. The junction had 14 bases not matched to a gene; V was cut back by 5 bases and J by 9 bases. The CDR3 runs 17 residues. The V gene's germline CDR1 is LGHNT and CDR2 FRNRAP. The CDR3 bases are TGTGCTAGTGGTACCTCCGTTCTAGCGGGAGGGACTTTTGAGCAGTTCTTC. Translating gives CASGTSVLAGGTFEQFF. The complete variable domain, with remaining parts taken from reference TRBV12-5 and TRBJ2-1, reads DARVTQTPRHKVTEMGQEVTMRCQPILGHNTVFWYRQTMMQGLELLAYFRNRAPLDDSGMPKDRFSAEMPDATLATLKIQPSEPRDSAVYFCASGTSVLAGGTFEQFFGPGTRLTVL.

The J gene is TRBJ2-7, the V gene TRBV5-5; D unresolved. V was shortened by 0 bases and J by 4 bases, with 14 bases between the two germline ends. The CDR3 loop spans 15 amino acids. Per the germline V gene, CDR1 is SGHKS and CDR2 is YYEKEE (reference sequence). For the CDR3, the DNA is TGTGCCAGCAGCTTGGAGTCGGGCCTCTTGTACGAGCAGTACTTC. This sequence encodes CASSLESGLLYEQYF.

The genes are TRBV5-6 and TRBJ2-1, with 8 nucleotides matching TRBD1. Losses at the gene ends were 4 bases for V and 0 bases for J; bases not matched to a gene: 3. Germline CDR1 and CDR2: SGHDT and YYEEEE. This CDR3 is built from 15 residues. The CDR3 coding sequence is TGTGCCAGCAGCCGGGGACAGGCCTCCTACAATGAGCAGTTCTTC. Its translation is CASSRGQASYNEQFF.

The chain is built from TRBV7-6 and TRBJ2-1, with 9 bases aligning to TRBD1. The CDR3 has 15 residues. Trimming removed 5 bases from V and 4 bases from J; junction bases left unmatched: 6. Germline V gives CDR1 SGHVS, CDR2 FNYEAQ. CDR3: CASSTGTGIYNEQFF. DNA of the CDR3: TGTGCCAGCAGCACAGGGACAGGGATATACAATGAGCAGTTCTTC.

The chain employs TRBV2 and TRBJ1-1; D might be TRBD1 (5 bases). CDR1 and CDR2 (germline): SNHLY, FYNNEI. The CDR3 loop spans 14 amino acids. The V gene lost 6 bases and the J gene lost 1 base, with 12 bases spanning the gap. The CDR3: CASRVSGGNTEAFF. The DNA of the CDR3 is TGTGCCAGCAGAGTCTCGGGGGGGAACACTGAAGCTTTCTTT.

The CDR3 here is CASSPPGGYSLGQYF. The CDR3, as DNA: TGTGCCAGCAGTCCCCCAGGGGGCTACTCCTTGGGGCAGTACTTC. V is TRBV13 and J is TRBJ2-7, with TRBD1 matching over 8 bases. Germline V gene data show CDR1 as PRHDT and CDR2 as FYEKMQ (reference sequence). The CDR3 sequence is 15 residues long. The V gene end was trimmed by 6 bases and the J gene end by 9 bases; junction bases not matched to a gene: 16.

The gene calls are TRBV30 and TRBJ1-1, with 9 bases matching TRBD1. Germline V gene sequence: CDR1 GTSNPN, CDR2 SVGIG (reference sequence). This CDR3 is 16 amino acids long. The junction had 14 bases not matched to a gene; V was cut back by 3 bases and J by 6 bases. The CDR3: CAWSGATGGVSAEAFF. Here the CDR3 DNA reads TGTGCCTGGAGCGGGGCGACAGGGGGAGTGAGTGCTGAAGCTTTCTTT. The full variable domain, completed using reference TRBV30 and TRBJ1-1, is SQTIHQWPATLVQPVGSPLSLECTVEGTSNPNLYWYRQAAGRGLQLLFYSVGIGQISSEVPQNLSASRPQDRQFILSSKKLLLSDSGFYLCAWSGATGGVSAEAFFGQGTRLTVV.

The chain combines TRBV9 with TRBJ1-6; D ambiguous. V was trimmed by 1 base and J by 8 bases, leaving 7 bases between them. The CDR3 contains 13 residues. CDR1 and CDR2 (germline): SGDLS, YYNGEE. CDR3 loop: CASSVRSDSPLHF. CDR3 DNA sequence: TGTGCCAGCAGCGTAAGGTCCGATTCACCCCTCCACTTT.

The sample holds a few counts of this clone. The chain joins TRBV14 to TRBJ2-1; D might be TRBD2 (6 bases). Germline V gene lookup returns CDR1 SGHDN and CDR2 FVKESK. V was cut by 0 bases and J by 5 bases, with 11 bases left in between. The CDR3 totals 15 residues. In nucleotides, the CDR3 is TGTGCCAGCAGCCAAGATGAGGGACTCAACAATGAGCAGTTCTTC. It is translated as CASSQDEGLNNEQFF.

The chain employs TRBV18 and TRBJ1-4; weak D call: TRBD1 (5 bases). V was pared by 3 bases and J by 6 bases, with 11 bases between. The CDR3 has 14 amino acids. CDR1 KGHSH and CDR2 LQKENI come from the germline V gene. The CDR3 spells CASSPGVRDEKLFF. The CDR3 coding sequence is TGTGCCAGCTCACCGGGGGTACGGGATGAAAAACTGTTTTTT. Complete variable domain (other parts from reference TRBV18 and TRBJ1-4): NAGVMQNPRHLVRRRGQEARLRCSPMKGHSHVYWYRQLPEEGLKFMVYLQKENIIDESGMPKERFSAEFPKEGPSILRIQQVVRGDSAAYFCASSPGVRDEKLFFGSGTQLSVL.

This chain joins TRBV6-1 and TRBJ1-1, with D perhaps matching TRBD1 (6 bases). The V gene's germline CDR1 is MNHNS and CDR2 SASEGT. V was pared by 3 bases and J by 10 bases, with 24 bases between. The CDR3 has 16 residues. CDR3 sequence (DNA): TGTGCCAGCAGTGATCCTCTCCCGGCGAACAGGGAGCGAGCTTTCTTT. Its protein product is CASSDPLPANRERAFF.

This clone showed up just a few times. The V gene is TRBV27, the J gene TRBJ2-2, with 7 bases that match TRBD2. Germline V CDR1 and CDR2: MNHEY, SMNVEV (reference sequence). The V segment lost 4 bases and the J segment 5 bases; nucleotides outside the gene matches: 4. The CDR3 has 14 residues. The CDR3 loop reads CASSYPSGTGELFF. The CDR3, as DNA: TGTGCCAGCAGTTATCCTAGCGGTACCGGGGAGCTGTTTTTT.